The next 25 T cell receptor beta chains were all read from a single sample in a study of cytomegalovirus exposure and HLA in healthy donors. Assay: immunoSEQ multiplex PCR; the TCRdb copy retains only in-frame clones and omits some. The sample holds some 250,000 clones; approximately 83% are singletons and the top ten take roughly 1.2%. Material for sequencing was PBMCs. These receptors were obtained from a woman between 25 and 40 years old in good health and CMV-seropositive.

This clone has only one observation. The chain employs TRBV6-5 and TRBJ1-4, with D hard to call. Germline CDR1 reads MNHEY; CDR2 reads SVGAGI. The germline V and J ends were trimmed by 6 bases and 0 bases, with 11 bases remaining between them. This CDR3 is built from 15 residues. For the CDR3, the DNA is TGTGCCAGCAGCTACAGCGCCGCAACTAATGAAAAACTGTTTTTT. Amino acids: CASSYSAATNEKLFF.

CDR3 protein: CASSLETSGTAEQYF. The CDR3 DNA reads TGTGCCAGCAGCTTAGAGACCTCCGGGACAGCCGAGCAGTACTTC. This chain connects TRBV7-3 to TRBJ2-7, with TRBD1 matching 7 bases. With V trimmed by 2 bases and J by 6 bases, 10 bases remained unmatched. The CDR3 length is 15 residues. Germline V gene lookup returns CDR1 SGHTA and CDR2 FQGTGA. The full variable domain, its missing parts supplied by reference TRBV7-3 and TRBJ2-7, is GAGVSQTPSNKVTEKGKYVELRCDPISGHTALYWYRQSLGQGPEFLIYFQGTGAADDSGLPNDRFFAVRPEGSVSTLKIQRTERGDSAVYLCASSLETSGTAEQYFGPGTRLTVT.

The CDR3 region has the DNA TGTGCCAGCAGGGTAAGAACTCAGGGATTCTACGAGCAGTACTTC. It encodes CASRVRTQGFYEQYF. The chain recombines TRBV28 with TRBJ2-7, with D tentatively TRBD1 (5 bases). Trimming stripped 6 bases from V and 3 bases from J, with 18 bases between. The CDR3 is 15 amino acids. CDR1 and CDR2 from the germline V gene are MDHEN and SYDVKM.

In this sample, this clone turned up once. V usage is TRBV5-4 and J usage is TRBJ2-5, with 9 bases aligning to TRBD2. J lost 3 bases, V lost 0 bases, and 3 bases had no gene match. CDR3 length: 15 residues. CDR1 and CDR2 (germline): SGHNT, YYREEE (reference sequence). CDR3 amino acids: CASSLASSGKETQYF. The CDR3 DNA reads as TGTGCCAGCAGCTTGGCTTCTAGCGGGAAAGAGACCCAGTACTTC.

The V and J genes are TRBV4-1 and TRBJ1-2; D is undetermined. Germline V gene data show CDR1 as MGHRA and CDR2 as YSYEKL. The CDR3 consists of 14 residues. Trimming cost V 1 base and J 3 bases, with 9 bases left between them. CDR3 nucleotides: TGCGCCAGCAGCCAAGGGTCCGGGGACTATGGCTACACCTTC. As protein: CASSQGSGDYGYTF.

This chain links TRBV28 with TRBJ1-1; 7 nucleotides align to TRBD1. V lost 2 bases to trimming and J lost 11 bases; unmatched junction nucleotides: 8. The CDR3 runs 13 residues. Germline V lookup: CDR1 MDHEN, CDR2 SYDVKM. The CDR3 coding sequence is TGTGCCAGCAGTTTACACTCGGACAGGCGGGCTTTCTTT. Amino acids: CASSLHSDRRAFF.

At least ten counts were recorded for this clone. The chain joins TRBV2 to TRBJ2-7; 10 bases line up with TRBD2. The CDR3 totals 15 residues. J was trimmed by 6 bases and V by 2 bases; bases with no gene match: 7. Germline V gives CDR1 SNHLY, CDR2 FYNNEI. The CDR3 here is CASSENLAGAFEQYF. The CDR3 DNA sequence: TGTGCCAGCAGTGAAAATCTAGCGGGAGCCTTCGAGCAGTACTTC.

The J gene is TRBJ2-7, the V gene TRBV6-1; TRBD2 is a possible D gene (6 bases). CDR1 is MNHNS, CDR2 SASEGT, per germline. V gave up 4 bases and J gave up 0 bases, with 10 bases separating them. The CDR3 has 14 amino acids. CDR3 bases: TGTGCCAGCAGTGCTCGGCGGGACTCCTACGAGCAGTACTTC. It encodes CASSARRDSYEQYF.

The chain is built from TRBV14 and TRBJ2-1, with 10 bases that match TRBD2. This CDR3 region has 16 residues. The germline V gene has CDR1 SGHDN and CDR2 FVKESK. Losses at the gene ends were 2 bases for V and 2 bases for J; bases not matched to a gene: 3. CDR3 in DNA: TGTGCCAGCAGCCAAAGCGGGAGGGCCCCCTACAATGAGCAGTTCTTC. It is translated as CASSQSGRAPYNEQFF.

In this sample, this clone turned up a few times. The chain recombines TRBV2 with TRBJ2-7; 7 positions match TRBD2. Germline lookup yields CDR1 SNHLY and CDR2 FYNNEI. This CDR3 comprises 15 residues. The V and J ends lost 5 bases and 0 bases, in that order; junction bases with no gene match: 7. The chain's CDR3 is CASSSLAVSSYEQYF. For the CDR3, the DNA is TGTGCCAGCAGTTCCCTAGCGGTAAGCTCCTACGAGCAGTACTTC.

The chain couples TRBV28 to TRBJ1-4; 7 bases align to TRBD1. This CDR3 is built from 15 residues. Losses at the gene ends were 7 bases for V and 0 bases for J; bases not matched to a gene: 5. In germline, CDR1 is MDHEN, CDR2 SYDVKM. The CDR3 nucleotides read TGTGCCAGCACGAGACAGGGAGCAACTAATGAAAAACTGTTTTTT. Encoded protein: CASTRQGATNEKLFF.

V and J are TRBV13 and TRBJ2-7; 8 bases match TRBD2. Trimming cost V 5 bases and J 2 bases; bases outside gene matches: 8. The CDR3 is 15 residues long. Germline lookup yields CDR1 PRHDT and CDR2 FYEKMQ (reference sequence). DNA of the CDR3: TGTGCCAGCAGCGCCCAGGGACTAGGGGCCTACGAGCAGTACTTC. This gives the protein CASSAQGLGAYEQYF.

V usage is TRBV19 and J usage is TRBJ2-1; weak D call: TRBD2 (6 bases). Germline assignment: CDR1 LNHDA and CDR2 SQIVND (reference sequence). V lost 3 bases, J lost 3 bases, and 12 bases lay in between. The CDR3 consists of 15 residues. CDR3 nucleotides: TGTGCCAGTAGTATTGCGGGAACGTACTACAATGAGCAGTTCTTC. Its translation: CASSIAGTYYNEQFF.

The chain links TRBV25-1 to TRBJ2-3, with D perhaps matching TRBD1 (6 bases). The germline V and J ends were trimmed by 2 bases and 4 bases, with 10 bases remaining between them. The CDR3 has 14 amino acids. Looked up from germline, CDR1 is MGHDK and CDR2 is SYGVNS. CDR3 sequence reads: CASSESRGADTQYF. DNA for the CDR3: TGTGCCAGCAGTGAAAGCAGGGGCGCAGATACGCAGTATTTT.

This rearrangement joins TRBV2 to TRBJ1-5; TRBD1 is a possible D gene (6 bases). V lost 8 bases, J lost 4 bases, and 15 bases lay in between. Germline V lookup: CDR1 SNHLY, CDR2 FYNNEI. CDR3 length: 14 residues. CDR3 DNA: TGTGCCAGCGTTCGGGACACCCAGAATCAGCCCCAGCATTTT. Encoded protein: CASVRDTQNQPQHF. The full variable domain, rest sourced from reference TRBV2 and TRBJ1-5, is EPEVTQTPSHQVTQMGQEVILRCVPISNHLYFYWYRQILGQKVEFLVSFYNNEISEKSEIFDDQFSVERPDGSNFTLKIRSTKLEDSAMYFCASVRDTQNQPQHFGDGTRLSIL.

The genes are TRBV19 and TRBJ2-3; D not certain. Trimming cost V 4 bases and J 4 bases, with 15 bases left between them. Germline V gene data show CDR1 as LNHDA and CDR2 as SQIVND (reference sequence). The CDR3 is made up of 15 amino acids. CDR3 in amino acids: CASSNTPGSADTQYF. The CDR3 DNA reads TGTGCCAGTAGTAATACGCCGGGTTCAGCAGATACGCAGTATTTT.

This rearrangement joins TRBV5-1 to TRBJ2-1, with 10 bases lining up with TRBD2. V was clipped by 3 bases and J by 8 bases; unmatched bases: 8. The CDR3 spans 15 residues. Germline V gene lookup returns CDR1 SGHRS and CDR2 YFSETQ. In DNA form, the CDR3 reads TGCGCCAGCAGCTCCATAAGCGGGAGGGGTGATGAGCAGTTCTTC. This codes for CASSSISGRGDEQFF.

J is TRBJ2-1 and V is TRBV5-1; no firm D call. The CDR3 loop spans 12 amino acids. The V gene's germline CDR1 is SGHRS and CDR2 YFSETQ. V gave up 7 bases and J gave up 5 bases, with 10 bases separating them. The CDR3 reads CASGTTNNEQFF. The DNA for the CDR3 is TGCGCCAGCGGAACAACTAACAATGAGCAGTTCTTC.

This clone showed up just once. The CDR3 region is CASSFLPPGQANYGYTF. The CDR3 bases are TGTGCCAGCAGTTTCCTCCCGCCGGGACAAGCTAACTATGGCTACACCTTC. The chain is built from TRBV27 and TRBJ1-2, with D possibly being TRBD1 (6 bases). CDR3 length equals 17 residues. V gave up 3 bases and J gave up 0 bases, with 17 bases separating them. The germline V gene has CDR1 MNHEY and CDR2 SMNVEV (reference sequence).

The chain couples TRBV11-2 to TRBJ1-1, with D perhaps TRBD1 (5 bases). The CDR3 sequence is 13 residues long. Germline lookup yields CDR1 SGHAT and CDR2 FQNNGV. V was trimmed by 10 bases and J by 3 bases, leaving 15 bases between them. This CDR3 reads CATREQGDTEAFF. DNA of the CDR3: TGTGCCACCCGGGAGCAGGGTGACACTGAAGCTTTCTTT.

J is TRBJ2-3 and V is TRBV5-1, with TRBD1 identical over 10 bases. The length of the CDR3 is 14 residues. Losses at the gene ends were 8 bases for V and 2 bases for J; bases not matched to a gene: 5. Germline V gene lookup returns CDR1 SGHRS and CDR2 YFSETQ. CDR3 nucleotides: TGCGCCAGTTCGGGACAGGGGTACACAGATACGCAGTATTTT. Its translation is CASSGQGYTDTQYF.

The rearrangement links TRBV5-4 to TRBJ2-7; 8 bases map to TRBD1. Germline loops: CDR1 SGHNT, CDR2 YYREEE (reference sequence). This CDR3 contains 15 residues. J was trimmed by 2 bases and V by 4 bases; bases with no gene match: 8. The CDR3 sequence: CASSAKDRVAYEQYF. The CDR3 DNA reads as TGTGCCAGCAGCGCAAAGGACAGGGTGGCCTACGAGCAGTACTTC.

The rearrangement uses TRBV5-1 and TRBJ2-4, with D tentatively TRBD2 (5 bases). Germline CDR1 and CDR2: SGHRS and YFSETQ. Between the trimmed V and J ends, which lost 4 bases and 5 bases, there was a span of 10 bases. CDR3 size: 13 residues. The CDR3 spells CASSAGRENIQYF. CDR3 nucleotide sequence: TGCGCCAGCAGCGCGGGCCGCGAAAACATTCAGTACTTC.

The chain carries TRBV5-1 and TRBJ1-3; D uncertain. Germline CDR1 is SGHRS and CDR2 is YFSETQ. Trimming removed 1 base at V and 0 bases at J, with 5 bases between. The CDR3 has 14 residues. CDR3 loop: CASSLSSSGNTIYF. Here the CDR3 DNA reads TGCGCCAGCAGCTTGTCGAGCTCTGGAAACACCATATATTTT.

The CDR3 DNA is TGTGCCAGCAGCTACGACTTACACAATGAGCAGTTCTTC. Amino acids: CASSYDLHNEQFF. The gene calls are TRBV5-6 and TRBJ2-1; no clear D. Germline V gives CDR1 SGHDT, CDR2 YYEEEE. The CDR3 length is 13 residues. V was trimmed by 3 bases and J by 5 bases, leaving 9 bases between them.